A single sample gave rise to the 20 T cell receptor beta chains below, sequenced in a study of blood T cell repertoires in COVID-19. Sequencing used immunoSEQ multiplex PCR; TCRdb keeps in-frame clones, though not all of them. This sample has approximately 240,000 clones, with 80% to 85% found just once. The specimen sequenced was peripheral blood. The receptor set was obtained from a woman in her 30s who had recovered from COVID-19.

The chain couples TRBV29-1 to TRBJ2-5; D is possibly TRBD1 or TRBD2 (7 bases each). Trimming pared 7 bases from V and 4 bases from J, leaving 13 bases between. Germline lookup yields CDR1 SQVTM and CDR2 ANQGSEA. The CDR3 has 12 residues. CDR3 residues: CSAGEGAETQYF. The CDR3 DNA is TGCAGCGCGGGGGAGGGGGCAGAGACCCAGTACTTC.

The gene calls are TRBV19 and TRBJ2-3; D perhaps matches TRBD2 (5 bases). This CDR3 has 16 amino acids. CDR1 LNHDA and CDR2 SQIVND come from the germline V gene (reference sequence). V was clipped by 5 bases and J by 7 bases, with 22 bases between them. CDR3 nucleotide sequence: TGTGCCAGTAGTCCGCTCCGGGCGGGTCGGCCTAATACGCAGTATTTT. Residues: CASSPLRAGRPNTQYF.

The genes are TRBV3-1 (or the pseudogene TRBV3-2) and TRBJ2-1, with TRBD2 matching 7 bases. The CDR3 contains 15 residues. The trim removed 0 bases at V and 10 bases at J, leaving 9 bases unmatched. CDR1 and CDR2 from the germline V gene are LGHDT and YNNKEL (reference sequence). The CDR3 protein is CASSQDHVMGGEQFF. The CDR3 nucleotides are TGTGCCAGCAGCCAAGATCACGTTATGGGGGGGGAGCAGTTCTTC.

V and J are TRBV11-2 and TRBJ2-1; no clear D. V lost 1 base and J 8 bases, leaving 21 bases between the germline ends. CDR3 size: 17 residues. Germline V gene lookup returns CDR1 SGHAT and CDR2 FQNNGV. Here the CDR3 DNA reads TGTGCCAGCAGCTTAGCTATCCGGTTCCGCGAGATCGATGAGCAGTTCTTC. Its protein is CASSLAIRFREIDEQFF. Looking up the rest from reference TRBV11-2 and TRBJ2-1 gives the full variable domain: EAGVAQSPRYKIIEKRQSVAFWCNPISGHATLYWYQQILGQGPKLLIQFQNNGVVDDSQLPKDRFSAERLKGVDSTLKIQPAKLEDSAVYLCASSLAIRFREIDEQFFGPGTRLTVL.

The chain links TRBV6-2 or TRBV6-3 to TRBJ2-1, with TRBD2 identical over 10 bases. V was pared by 3 bases and J by 5 bases, with 10 bases of the junction left unmatched. This CDR3 is built from 17 residues. Germline V gives CDR1 MNHEY, CDR2 SVGEGT. The CDR3 region has the DNA TGTGCCAGCAGTTATCAGTTGGGACTAGCGTTAAACAATGAGCAGTTCTTC. Protein sequence: CASSYQLGLALNNEQFF.

This clone was seen once. The rearrangement uses TRBV28 and TRBJ2-7; 8 bases match TRBD2. With 3 bases clipped from V and 1 base from J, the junction kept 11 bases outside the gene matches. Germline V CDR1 and CDR2: MDHEN, SYDVKM. This CDR3 has 17 residues. CDR3: CASSFFPTSGGSYEQYF. The CDR3 DNA sequence: TGTGCCAGCAGTTTCTTCCCCACTAGCGGAGGTTCCTACGAGCAGTACTTC.

The chain links TRBV5-1 to TRBJ1-6; TRBD1 matches 7 bases. The CDR3 is 15 amino acids. From germline, CDR1 is SGHRS and CDR2 YFSETQ. Unmatched junction bases numbered 4, after V lost 2 bases and J lost 5 bases. The CDR3 coding sequence is TGCGCCAGCAGCTTCGGACAGGCCGATAATTCACCCCTCCACTTT. It is translated as CASSFGQADNSPLHF.

This chain links TRBV18 with TRBJ1-1; TRBD1 is a possible D gene (6 bases). Germline V CDR1 and CDR2: KGHSH, LQKENI. Trimming took 3 bases from V and 12 from J, leaving 14 bases between them. The CDR3 runs to 12 residues. CDR3 loop: CASSPRDTGTFF. DNA of the CDR3: TGTGCCAGCTCACCCCGGGACACCGGAACTTTCTTT.

The chain combines TRBV6-5 with TRBJ1-2; 7 bases match TRBD1. The germline gives CDR1 MNHEY, CDR2 SVGAGI. The V gene end was trimmed by 3 bases and the J gene end by 8 bases; junction bases not matched to a gene: 12. The CDR3 sequence is 15 residues long. CDR3 region: CASSYGTDESWGYTF. The DNA of the CDR3 is TGTGCCAGCAGTTATGGGACAGACGAGTCTTGGGGCTACACCTTC.

This clone was counted only a few times. One end of the junction is discordant with germline, which a read error may explain. The gene calls are TRBV3-1 (or the pseudogene TRBV3-2) and TRBJ2-3; 11 bases fit TRBD2. The CDR3 extends over 17 amino acids. The germline CDR1 and CDR2 sequences are LGHDT and YNNKEL (reference sequence). The CDR3 loop is CASSPPSGLAGGPGTEF. The CDR3, as DNA: TGTGCCAGCAGCCCTCCGTCTGGCTTAGCGGGAGGGCCGGGGACGGAATTT.

The chain links TRBV5-6 to TRBJ2-3; tentatively, D is TRBD1 (6 bases). The germline V and J ends were trimmed by 0 bases and 4 bases, with 6 bases remaining between them. Germline values: CDR1 SGHDT, CDR2 YYEEEE. The CDR3 extends over 13 amino acids. Here the CDR3 reads CASSLGGPDTQYF. In nucleotides, the CDR3 is TGTGCCAGCAGCTTGGGGGGGCCAGATACGCAGTATTTT. Combining the CDR3 with reference TRBV5-6 and TRBJ2-3 gives the whole variable domain DAGVTQSPTHLIKTRGQQVTLRCSPKSGHDTVSWYQQALGQGPQFIFQYYEEEERQRGNFPDRFSGHQFPNYSSELNVNALLLGDSALYLCASSLGGPDTQYFGPGTRLTVL.

J is TRBJ2-1 and V is TRBV7-9; D is unresolved. V was shortened by 2 bases and J by 5 bases, with 7 bases between the two germline ends. From germline, CDR1 is SEHNR and CDR2 FQNEAQ (reference sequence). The CDR3 is 13 amino acids. The CDR3 region is CASSLYTNNEQFF. In DNA, the CDR3 is TGTGCCAGCAGCTTATACACTAACAATGAGCAGTTCTTC.

Notes on this clone: Within the sample, other DNA sequences also encode this same CDR3. J is TRBJ1-1 and V is TRBV27, with D possibly TRBD1 on 6 matching bases. Deletions cut 6 bases from V and 2 bases from J, with 10 bases between. Per germline, CDR1 MNHEY and CDR2 SMNVEV (reference sequence). CDR3 length: 13 amino acids. This CDR3 is CASSLGGNTEAFF. In DNA, the CDR3 is TGTGCCAGCAGCCTAGGGGGTAACACTGAAGCTTTCTTT.

V is TRBV24-1 and J is TRBJ2-5, with 8 positions matching TRBD1. The germline V gene encodes CDR1 KGHDR and CDR2 SFDVKD. CDR3 length: 15 amino acids. V dropped 4 bases and J dropped 1; count of bases not matched to a gene: 4. CDR3 protein: CATSDPGTGQETQYF. The DNA for the CDR3 is TGTGCCACCAGTGACCCCGGGACAGGCCAAGAGACCCAGTACTTC.

The chain is built from TRBV18 and TRBJ2-7; tentative D call: TRBD1 (6 bases). The CDR3 spans 15 residues. The germline CDR1 and CDR2 sequences are KGHSH and LQKENI. Trimming left V 2 bases short and J 3 bases short, with 14 bases between. The CDR3 nucleotides read TGTGCCAGCTCACCAGGCAGGGGCGGTCACTACGAGCAGTACTTC. Amino acids: CASSPGRGGHYEQYF.

The V call is TRBV24-1, the J call TRBJ2-3; D uncertain. The CDR3 totals 18 residues. The germline V and J ends were trimmed by 1 base and 2 bases, with 18 bases remaining between them. In germline, CDR1 is KGHDR, CDR2 SFDVKD. The CDR3 DNA follows: TGTGCCACCAGTGATTTTTTGGGCAGTGCCTCGGACACAGATACGCAGTATTTT. This sequence encodes CATSDFLGSASDTDTQYF.

The chain couples TRBV19 to TRBJ2-7; no definite D call. CDR3 length: 13 amino acids. Trimming shortened V by 3 bases and J by 4 bases, and 10 bases separated the two germline ends. Looked up from germline, CDR1 is LNHDA and CDR2 is SQIVND (reference sequence). CDR3 in amino acids: CASSMYHLYEQYF. In DNA form, the CDR3 reads TGTGCCAGTAGTATGTATCACCTATACGAGCAGTACTTC.

V usage is TRBV5-1 and J usage is TRBJ2-3; 10 nucleotides agree with TRBD2. The J segment lost 4 bases and the V segment lost 1 base, leaving 6 bases of the junction unmatched. This CDR3 has 16 residues. CDR1 and CDR2 from the germline V gene are SGHRS and YFSETQ. CDR3 in amino acids: CASSLLASGSADTQYF. CDR3 DNA sequence: TGCGCCAGCAGCTTGTTAGCTAGCGGGAGTGCAGATACGCAGTATTTT.

The rearrangement joins TRBV12-5 to TRBJ2-3, with TRBD2 matching 9 bases. The germline V gene encodes CDR1 LGHNT and CDR2 FRNRAP. Trimming took 2 bases from V and 7 from J; bases not matched to a gene: 7. There are 15 residues in the CDR3. The CDR3, as DNA: TGTGCTAGTGGTTTGAGGGTAGCGGGAGAACATACGCAGTATTTT. Translated: CASGLRVAGEHTQYF.

The chain has TRBV3-1 (or the pseudogene TRBV3-2) and TRBJ1-6, with 9 bases that match TRBD1. This CDR3 region has 18 residues. Trimming cost V 1 base and J 8 bases; bases outside gene matches: 12. Looked up from germline, CDR1 is LGHDT and CDR2 is YNNKEL (reference sequence). The DNA of the CDR3 is TGTGCCAGCAGCCAAGGAGACAGGGGGGGAGATATGGATTCACCCCTCCACTTT. Its protein is CASSQGDRGGDMDSPLHF.